One TCR beta chain is described in this entry. The data belong to a study of blood T cell repertoires in COVID-19. The wider study: The study drew acute and convalescent COVID-19 samples from the United States, Italy and Spain. T cells, B-cell-depleted T cells, or PBMCs supplied cDNA or gDNA.

Germline CDR1 reads LGHDT; CDR2 reads YNNKEL (reference sequence). V was cut by 1 base and J by 8 bases, with 17 bases left in between. The CDR3 sequence is 16 residues long. In the authors' workflow: Estimation of nucleated cell counts was performed using reference gene primer amplification. Sequencing used immunoSEQ multiplex PCR; TCRdb keeps in-frame clones, though not all of them. The V and J calls and clone size come from that table; D and trimming were worked out from the DNA. Found here are about 140,000 clones, 70% to 90% of them singletons; the top ten hold about 1.5%. The sequence was obtained from a woman in her sixties or seventies with acute or convalescent COVID-19. This rearrangement joins TRBV3-1 (or the pseudogene TRBV3-2) to TRBJ1-4; D might be TRBD1 (6 bases). The sequenced material came from peripheral blood. Here the CDR3 reads CASSQVGGAWEEKLFF. The CDR3 bases are TGTGCCAGCAGCCAAGTGGGGGGGGCGTGGGAAGAAAAACTGTTTTTT.